The 9 T cell receptor beta chains given below trace back to one sample, sequenced in a study of control samples from healthy donors and cancer patients. Profiled with immunoSEQ multiplex PCR; TCRdb holds only in-frame clones, not every one. The sample shows fewer than 40,000 clones, roughly 92% of them seen only once. Sequenced sample: PBMCs. The receptor set was obtained from a man between 40 and 49 years old with colorectal cancer.

The chain joins TRBV9 to TRBJ2-3, with TRBD1 matching 9 bases. The CDR3 contains 16 residues. The V gene end was trimmed by 4 bases and the J gene end by 4 bases; junction bases not matched to a gene: 10. Germline CDR1 SGDLS, CDR2 YYNGEE. The CDR3 DNA is TGTGCCAGCAGCAGATCCCCGGGACAGGGTTCAGATACGCAGTATTTT. Its translation: CASSRSPGQGSDTQYF.

CDR3 loop: CASSLDRGNYGYTF. CDR3 sequence (DNA): TGTGCCAGCAGCTTGGACAGGGGAAACTATGGCTACACCTTC. V gene TRBV5-4 combines with J gene TRBJ1-2; 7 positions agree with TRBD1. The CDR3 totals 14 residues. J was trimmed by 2 bases and V by 0 bases; bases with no gene match: 1. Germline CDR1 reads SGHNT; CDR2 reads YYREEE (reference sequence).

The rearrangement links TRBV6-2 or TRBV6-3 to TRBJ2-7, with D unclear. V lost 0 bases and J 2 bases, leaving 8 bases between the germline ends. The CDR3 extends over 14 amino acids. CDR1 is MNHEY and CDR2 is SVGEGT in the germline V gene. Written as DNA, the CDR3 is TGTGCCAGCAGTTACTCCGTAGGAACCTACGAGCAGTACTTC. Its protein is CASSYSVGTYEQYF.

Here the CDR3 reads CASRSDRGGTEAFF. Written as DNA, the CDR3 is TGTGCCAGCAGATCCGACAGGGGCGGCACTGAAGCTTTCTTT. The chain combines TRBV6-5 with TRBJ1-1; TRBD1 agrees at 8 bases. Unmatched junction bases numbered 7, after V lost 6 bases and J lost 4 bases. CDR1 is MNHEY and CDR2 is SVGAGI in the germline V gene. The CDR3 has 14 amino acids.

V and J are TRBV11-2 and TRBJ2-3; TRBD2 aligns across 15 bases. The CDR3 has 18 residues. The germline V gene has CDR1 SGHAT and CDR2 FQNNGV. The V segment lost 4 bases and the J segment 0 bases; nucleotides outside the gene matches: 5. CDR3: CASSSGLAGGWSTDTQYF. CDR3 nucleotide sequence: TGTGCCAGCAGCTCGGGACTAGCGGGGGGCTGGAGCACAGATACGCAGTATTTT.

CDR3 loop: CASSYQGNTEAFF. DNA of the CDR3: TGTGCCAGCAGCTACCAGGGGAACACTGAAGCTTTCTTT. The J gene is TRBJ1-1, the V gene TRBV7-9; possibly TRBD1 for D (5 bases). The V and J ends lost 4 bases and 1 base respectively, with 7 bases between them. There are 13 residues in the CDR3. The germline gives CDR1 SEHNR, CDR2 FQNEAQ (reference sequence). Combining the CDR3 with reference TRBV7-9 and TRBJ1-1 gives the whole variable domain DTGVSQNPRHKITKRGQNVTFRCDPISEHNRLYWYRQTLGQGPEFLTYFQNEAQLEKSRLLSDRFSAERPKGSFSTLEIQRTEQGDSAMYLCASSYQGNTEAFFGQGTRLTVV.

J is TRBJ1-1 and V is TRBV7-3; D possibly corresponds to TRBD1 (5 bases). The germline V gene has CDR1 SGHTA and CDR2 FQGTGA. This CDR3 is 16 amino acids long. The V and J ends lost 1 base and 4 bases respectively, with 16 bases between them. CDR3 sequence reads: CASSLMMGPGGTEAFF. CDR3 in DNA: TGTGCCAGCAGCTTAATGATGGGACCAGGCGGCACTGAAGCTTTCTTT.

In this sample, this clone turned up once. The chain joins TRBV30 to TRBJ1-6; possibly TRBD1 for D (5 bases). The V end lost 6 bases, the J end lost 9 bases, and 9 bases lay between the germline ends. The germline CDR1 and CDR2 sequences are GTSNPN and SVGIG (reference sequence). The CDR3 sequence is 11 residues long. DNA for the CDR3: TGTGCCTGCGGGGGGGTTTCACCCCTCCACTTT. It yields the protein CACGGVSPLHF. The full variable domain, completed using reference TRBV30 and TRBJ1-6, is SQTIHQWPATLVQPVGSPLSLECTVEGTSNPNLYWYRQAAGRGLQLLFYSVGIGQISSEVPQNLSASRPQDRQFILSSKKLLLSDSGFYLCACGGVSPLHFGNGTRLTVT.

The chain has TRBV15 and TRBJ1-5; D is unclear. Germline-derived CDR1 and CDR2 are LNHNV and YYDKDF (reference sequence). This CDR3 spans 15 amino acids. V was trimmed by 5 bases and J by 5 bases, leaving 16 bases between them. Here the CDR3 reads CATSLPSASYQPQHF. CDR3 DNA sequence: TGTGCCACCAGCCTACCCTCGGCCTCTTATCAGCCCCAGCATTTT.